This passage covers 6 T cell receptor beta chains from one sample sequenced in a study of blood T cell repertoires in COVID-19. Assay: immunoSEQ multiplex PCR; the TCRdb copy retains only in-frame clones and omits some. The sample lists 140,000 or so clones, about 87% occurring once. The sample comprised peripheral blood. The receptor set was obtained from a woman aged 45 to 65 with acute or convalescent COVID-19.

CDR3 in amino acids: CASSPSIVLSSYNEQFF. In nucleotides, the CDR3 is TGTGCCAGCAGCCCTTCGATAGTTCTGAGCTCCTACAATGAGCAGTTCTTC. This chain joins TRBV9 and TRBJ2-1, with D hard to call. The CDR3 runs to 17 residues. Per the germline V gene, CDR1 is SGDLS and CDR2 is YYNGEE. Between the trimmed V and J ends, which lost 4 bases and 0 bases, there was a span of 17 bases.

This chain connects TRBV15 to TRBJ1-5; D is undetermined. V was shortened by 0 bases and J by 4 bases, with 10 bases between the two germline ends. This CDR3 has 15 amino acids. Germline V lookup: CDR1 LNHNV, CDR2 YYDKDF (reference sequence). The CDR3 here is CATSREGSPNQPQHF. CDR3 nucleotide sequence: TGTGCCACCAGCAGAGAGGGCAGCCCTAATCAGCCCCAGCATTTT.

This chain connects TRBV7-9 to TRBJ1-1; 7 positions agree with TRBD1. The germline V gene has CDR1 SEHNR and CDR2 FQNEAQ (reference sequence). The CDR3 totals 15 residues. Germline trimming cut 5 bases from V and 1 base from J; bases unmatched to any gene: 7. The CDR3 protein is CASSPDDRANTEAFF. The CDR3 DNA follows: TGTGCCAGCAGCCCAGACGACAGGGCGAACACTGAAGCTTTCTTT.

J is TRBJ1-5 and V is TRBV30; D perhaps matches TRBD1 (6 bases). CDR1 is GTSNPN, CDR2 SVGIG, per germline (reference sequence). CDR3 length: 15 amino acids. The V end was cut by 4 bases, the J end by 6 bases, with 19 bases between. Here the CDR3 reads CAWTWAAGAFQPQHF. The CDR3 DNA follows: TGTGCCTGGACATGGGCGGCAGGGGCTTTTCAGCCCCAGCATTTT.

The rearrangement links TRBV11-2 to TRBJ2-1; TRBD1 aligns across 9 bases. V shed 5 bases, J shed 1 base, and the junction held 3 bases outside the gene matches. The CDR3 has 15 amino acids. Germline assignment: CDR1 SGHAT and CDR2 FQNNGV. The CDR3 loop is CASSGDRGSYNEQFF. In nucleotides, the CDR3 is TGTGCCAGCAGCGGAGACAGGGGGTCCTACAATGAGCAGTTCTTC.

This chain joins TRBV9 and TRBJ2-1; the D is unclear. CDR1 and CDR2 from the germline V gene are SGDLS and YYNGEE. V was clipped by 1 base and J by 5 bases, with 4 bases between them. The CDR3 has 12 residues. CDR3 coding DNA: TGTGCCAGCAGCGTATACAACAATGAGCAGTTCTTC. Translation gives CASSVYNNEQFF.